Here is one TCR beta chain with its context. Here immunoSEQ multiplex PCR was the method, and the copy in TCRdb shows in-frame clones only, minus some. The sample lists about 470,000 clones; 87% were seen once. The participants were between roughly 18 and 100 years old and came from roughly 24 US areas. The V gene's germline CDR1 is SGDLS and CDR2 YYNGEE. The CDR3 covers 15 residues. V lost 0 bases and J lost 0, with 6 bases in between. The sample belongs to a study of blood T cell repertoires in COVID-19. The sample was PBMCs or T cells enriched from blood (not recorded which). This clonotype was sampled from a woman under 30 who had recovered from COVID-19. The chain is built from TRBV9 and TRBJ2-2; the D gene is possibly TRBD2 (5 bases). DNA of the CDR3: TGTGCCAGCAGCGTAGACGGGGCGAACACCGGGGAGCTGTTTTTT. This sequence encodes CASSVDGANTGELFF.